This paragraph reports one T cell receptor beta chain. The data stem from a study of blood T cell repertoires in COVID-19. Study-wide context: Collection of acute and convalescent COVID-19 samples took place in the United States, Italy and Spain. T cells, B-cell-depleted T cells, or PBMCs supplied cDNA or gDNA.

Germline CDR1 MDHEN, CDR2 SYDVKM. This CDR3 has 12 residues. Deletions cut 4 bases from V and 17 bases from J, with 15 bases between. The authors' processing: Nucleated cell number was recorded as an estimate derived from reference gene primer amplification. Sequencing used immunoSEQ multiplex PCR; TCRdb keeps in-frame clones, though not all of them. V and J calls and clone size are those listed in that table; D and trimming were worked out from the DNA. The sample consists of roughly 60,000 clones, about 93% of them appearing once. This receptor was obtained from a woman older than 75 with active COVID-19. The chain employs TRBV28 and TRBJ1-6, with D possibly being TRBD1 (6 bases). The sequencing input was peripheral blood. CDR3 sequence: CASSSNRDTFHF. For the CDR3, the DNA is TGTGCCAGCAGTTCAAACCGGGACACCTTCCACTTT.